This T cell receptor beta chain originates from a study of radiotherapy plus CTLA-4 blockade in lung cancer. Study findings and constraints: In blood, after radiotherapy plus ipilimumab, tumor-derived TCR clones expanded. Early clone dynamics of blood T cells, plus interferon-beta, reportedly predicted response best.

Generated by immunoSEQ multiplex PCR, the TCRdb table keeps only in-frame clones and is missing some. The repertoire holds about 110,000 clones, 81% seen once, with roughly 3.1% in the top ten. Comments on this clone: Antigen specificity is unknown.

This specimen consisted of peripheral blood, obtained from a patient treated with radiotherapy plus ipilimumab. This receptor was identified in a human donor with non-small cell lung cancer that progressed on radiotherapy plus ipilimumab. Some clones in this sample may be carry-over from other donors' samples.

CDR3 coding DNA: TGTGCCACCAGCAGAGATAAATCAGACACCTACGAGCAGTACTTC. It yields the protein CATSRDKSDTYEQYF. The chain combines TRBV15 with TRBJ2-7; no reliable D call. The CDR3 covers 15 residues. The V gene's germline CDR1 is LNHNV and CDR2 YYDKDF (reference sequence). The V gene lost 0 bases and the J gene lost 2 bases, with 11 bases spanning the gap.